Below are 30 T cell receptor beta chains sequenced from a single sample in a study of blood T cell repertoires in COVID-19. Sequenced by immunoSEQ multiplex PCR; TCRdb stores in-frame clones only, minus some. The data contain some 510,000 clones, roughly 90% of them singletons. Sequences were obtained from PBMCs or T cells enriched from blood (not recorded which). These receptors all stem from a woman aged 40 to 55 who had recovered from COVID-19.

This clone was counted a single time. V and J are TRBV11-2 and TRBJ2-7; D unresolved. The CDR3 has 13 residues. Per germline, CDR1 SGHAT and CDR2 FQNNGV. Trimming pared 3 bases from V and 0 bases from J, leaving 6 bases between. This CDR3 reads CASSLRSSYEQYF. The CDR3 DNA follows: TGTGCCAGCAGCTTGCGGAGCTCCTACGAGCAGTACTTC.

The chain couples TRBV6-6 to TRBJ2-4; D not certain. The CDR3 spans 17 residues. The germline V gene encodes CDR1 MNHNY and CDR2 SVGAGI (reference sequence). V lost 5 bases and J 0 bases, leaving 17 bases between the germline ends. The CDR3 sequence: CASSPLGGDGAKNIQYF. In nucleotides, the CDR3 is TGTGCCAGCAGTCCATTAGGCGGCGACGGAGCCAAAAACATTCAGTACTTC.

This chain uses TRBV28 with TRBJ2-3; 8 bases map to TRBD2. CDR1 MDHEN and CDR2 SYDVKM come from the germline V gene. The CDR3 is 15 amino acids. The V and J ends lost 6 bases and 2 bases, in that order; junction bases with no gene match: 7. The CDR3 is CASREGTRDTDTQYF. CDR3 bases: TGTGCCAGCAGAGAGGGGACTAGAGACACAGATACGCAGTATTTT.

The V gene is TRBV4-3, the J gene TRBJ1-3, with D unresolved. There are 12 residues in the CDR3. The germline CDR1 and CDR2 sequences are LGHNA and YSLEER. V lost 0 bases and J lost 6, with 3 bases in between. Here the CDR3 reads CASSQDLNTIYF. CDR3 DNA: TGCGCCAGCAGCCAAGATCTAAACACCATATATTTT.

The rearrangement uses TRBV7-2 and TRBJ2-3, with 10 bases lining up with TRBD1. CDR1 and CDR2 (germline): SGHTA, FQGNSA. The CDR3 runs to 16 residues. The trim removed 6 bases at V and 4 bases at J, leaving 10 bases unmatched. The CDR3 loop is CASRLGTGDPADTQYF. The CDR3 region has the DNA TGTGCCAGCAGACTTGGGACAGGGGACCCTGCAGATACGCAGTATTTT.

The chain has TRBV5-1 and TRBJ2-3; 14 bases are shared with TRBD2. Trimming cost V 3 bases and J 1 base; bases outside gene matches: 4. Germline V CDR1 and CDR2: SGHRS, YFSETQ. This CDR3 contains 17 residues. CDR3 in amino acids: CASSSLTSGRGTDTQYF. The CDR3 bases are TGCGCCAGCAGCTCCCTGACTAGCGGGAGGGGCACAGATACGCAGTATTTT.

This clone was picked up one time. The rearrangement joins TRBV30 to TRBJ2-7, with TRBD2 matching 10 bases. Trimming took 3 bases from V and 6 from J; bases not matched to a gene: 17. Germline assignment: CDR1 GTSNPN and CDR2 SVGIG (reference sequence). The CDR3 length is 17 residues. The CDR3 nucleotides are TGTGCCTGGAGGGGGGGAGGATTGGCTAGCGGGAGAGCCGAGCAGTACTTC. It yields the protein CAWRGGGLASGRAEQYF.

V is TRBV7-8 and J is TRBJ2-1; D is unresolved. Trimming took 3 bases from V and 5 from J, leaving 8 bases between them. In germline, CDR1 is SGHVS, CDR2 FQNEAQ. This CDR3 contains 13 residues. The CDR3 nucleotides are TGTGCCAGCAGCTTGACTTGGGACAATGAGCAGTTCTTC. Translation gives CASSLTWDNEQFF.

This clone appeared a few times. Here the CDR3 DNA reads TGTGCCACCTCGACAGGGAACTCCTACGAGCAGTACTTC. Translated, it gives CATSTGNSYEQYF. This chain uses TRBV5-4 with TRBJ2-7, with 7 nucleotides matching TRBD1. Germline trimming cut 9 bases from V and 0 bases from J; bases unmatched to any gene: 6. CDR3 length: 13 residues. The germline CDR1 and CDR2 sequences are SGHNT and YYREEE (reference sequence). Full variable domain (rest looked up from reference TRBV5-4 and TRBJ2-7): ETGVTQSPTHLIKTRGQQVTLRCSSQSGHNTVSWYQQALGQGPQFIFQYYREEENGRGNFPPRFSGLQFPNYSSELNVNALELDDSALYLCATSTGNSYEQYFGPGTRLTVT.

The chain couples TRBV5-6 to TRBJ2-7, with 11 bases that match TRBD2. This CDR3 has 14 amino acids. Unmatched junction bases numbered 8, after V lost 5 bases and J lost 7 bases. Germline V lookup: CDR1 SGHDT, CDR2 YYEEEE. The CDR3 here is CASRLAGGPGEQYF. Written as DNA, the CDR3 is TGTGCCAGCAGATTAGCGGGAGGGCCGGGGGAGCAGTACTTC.

This rearrangement joins TRBV21-1 to TRBJ2-1; whether TRBD2, the table's D call, matches the DNA was not checked. TRBV21-1 is described as a pseudogene. CDR3 length: 19 residues. Here the CDR3 DNA reads TGTGCCAGCAAACTGGGGACTAGCGGGAATTTTCGGCTTCTGGTTGAGCAGTTCTTC. Protein sequence: CASKLGTSGNFRLLVEQFF.

For the CDR3, the DNA is TGTGCCAGCAGCTTACAGGGGGCAACTAATGAAAAACTGTTTTTT. It is translated as CASSLQGATNEKLFF. The V and J genes are TRBV7-2 and TRBJ1-4; the match to TRBD1 covers 7 bases. Germline CDR1 SGHTA, CDR2 FQGNSA. This CDR3 has 15 amino acids. V shed 2 bases, J shed 0 bases, and the junction held 0 bases outside the gene matches.

The chain has TRBV4-3 and TRBJ2-3; 9 nucleotides match TRBD2. J was trimmed by 1 base and V by 0 bases; bases with no gene match: 11. The V gene's germline CDR1 is LGHNA and CDR2 YSLEER. The CDR3 contains 19 residues. The DNA for the CDR3 is TGCGCCAGCAGCCAAGATTCAAGGGGAGTAGCGGGAGGCACAGATACGCAGTATTTT. It translates to CASSQDSRGVAGGTDTQYF.

The genes are TRBV10-3 and TRBJ1-1, with 8 bases identical to TRBD1. CDR3 size: 14 residues. The germline V gene encodes CDR1 ENHRY and CDR2 SYGVKD. The V gene end was trimmed by 6 bases and the J gene end by 5 bases; junction bases not matched to a gene: 8. In DNA form, the CDR3 reads TGTGCCATCAGACTGACAGGGGAGGGGACTGAAGCTTTCTTT. Amino acids: CAIRLTGEGTEAFF.

The chain employs TRBV6-2 or TRBV6-3 and TRBJ1-2; the match to TRBD1 covers 9 bases. Germline V gene sequence: CDR1 MNHEY, CDR2 SVGEGT. The CDR3 is 17 residues long. Germline trimming cut 4 bases from V and 8 bases from J; bases unmatched to any gene: 17. As DNA, the CDR3 is TGTGCCAGCAGTTCGACCCTTCCGGGACAGGGAAGGGAAGGCTACACCTTC. This translates into CASSSTLPGQGREGYTF.

The genes are TRBV13 and TRBJ1-1, with D maybe TRBD1 (5 bases). V was pared by 0 bases and J by 7 bases, with 9 bases between. From germline, CDR1 is PRHDT and CDR2 FYEKMQ (reference sequence). This CDR3 region has 13 residues. CDR3 sequence: CASSLGRGVEAFF. CDR3 bases: TGTGCCAGCAGCTTAGGCCGGGGGGTTGAAGCTTTCTTT.

This sequence joins TRBV7-9 and TRBJ1-1; 8 positions agree with TRBD1. V was clipped by 5 bases and J by 4 bases; unmatched bases: 3. The CDR3 contains 13 residues. In germline, CDR1 is SEHNR, CDR2 FQNEAQ (reference sequence). CDR3 nucleotide sequence: TGTGCCAGCAGCGTAGGACAGGGCACTGAAGCTTTCTTT. Amino acid sequence: CASSVGQGTEAFF.

The chain joins TRBV28 to TRBJ1-2; 9 nucleotides line up with TRBD1. With 4 bases clipped from V and 2 bases from J, the junction kept 11 bases outside the gene matches. The CDR3 is made up of 17 amino acids. Germline V gives CDR1 MDHEN, CDR2 SYDVKM. CDR3 protein: CASSSGGTGIFNYGYTF. The DNA for the CDR3 is TGTGCCAGCAGTTCCGGTGGGACAGGGATCTTCAACTATGGCTACACCTTC.

This clone is a singleton in its sample. V is TRBV11-2 and J is TRBJ2-5; possibly TRBD2 for D (6 bases). The germline V and J ends were trimmed by 6 bases and 5 bases, with 25 bases remaining between them. The CDR3 covers 17 residues. Germline V CDR1 and CDR2: SGHAT, FQNNGV. The CDR3 protein is CASSSLAVPGPLETQYF. The DNA for the CDR3 is TGTGCCAGCAGTTCATTAGCGGTCCCGGGGCCTCTGGAGACCCAGTACTTC.

The rearrangement joins TRBV7-2 to TRBJ1-2; 12 bases match TRBD1. The CDR3 is made up of 16 amino acids. V was clipped by 5 bases and J by 2 bases; unmatched bases: 6. Germline V CDR1 and CDR2: SGHTA, FQGNSA. The CDR3 DNA reads TGTGCCAGCAGCCCTCGGGGACAGGGGGCCAACTATGGCTACACCTTC. As protein: CASSPRGQGANYGYTF.

The chain carries TRBV25-1 and TRBJ2-1; D gene unclear. V lost 5 bases and J lost 4, with 9 bases in between. This CDR3 is built from 13 residues. Germline CDR1 MGHDK, CDR2 SYGVNS. CDR3 in DNA: TGTGCCAGCAGTAGCGAGGTATACAATGAGCAGTTCTTC. It is translated as CASSSEVYNEQFF.

The chain carries TRBV29-1 and TRBJ2-5, with D maybe TRBD1 (6 bases). With 1 base removed from V and 7 bases from J, the gap between germline ends came to 13 bases. The CDR3 consists of 13 residues. Germline lookup yields CDR1 SQVTM and CDR2 ANQGSEA. The CDR3 region has the DNA TGCAGCGTTGAAGGAGCAGGGGTTGGGACCCAGTACTTC. Protein product: CSVEGAGVGTQYF.

The J gene is TRBJ2-1, the V gene TRBV19, with a weak D call TRBD1 (6 bases). The germline V gene encodes CDR1 LNHDA and CDR2 SQIVND (reference sequence). The CDR3 sequence is 15 residues long. Trimming pared 6 bases from V and 8 bases from J, leaving 20 bases between. The CDR3 region is CASRGPGHRGDEQFF. CDR3 sequence (DNA): TGTGCCAGTAGGGGACCGGGACACCGAGGGGATGAGCAGTTCTTC.

This chain links TRBV9 with TRBJ2-3; 7 bases agree with TRBD2. There are 17 residues in the CDR3. The germline V gene has CDR1 SGDLS and CDR2 YYNGEE. J gave up 2 bases and V 0 bases, and 9 bases lay outside the gene matches. CDR3 sequence (DNA): TGTGCCAGCAGCGTAGGTTTACTAGCGCAAAACACAGATACGCAGTATTTT. This translates into CASSVGLLAQNTDTQYF.

The chain couples TRBV19 to TRBJ1-5; 7 bases line up with TRBD1. The CDR3 is 18 amino acids. Germline V gene data show CDR1 as LNHDA and CDR2 as SQIVND (reference sequence). With V trimmed by 6 bases and J by 0 bases, 14 bases remained unmatched. CDR3 sequence: CASRSRDRHRNSNQPQHF. CDR3 DNA sequence: TGTGCCAGTAGGAGCCGGGACAGACATAGAAATAGCAATCAGCCCCAGCATTTT.

CDR3 sequence: CASSLRLTDYGYTF. As DNA, the CDR3 is TGTGCCAGCAGCTTGCGACTCACCGACTATGGCTACACCTTC. This chain joins TRBV5-4 and TRBJ1-2; D gene uncertain. V lost 1 base, J lost 3 bases, and 10 bases lay in between. The CDR3 consists of 14 residues. Germline CDR1 reads SGHNT; CDR2 reads YYREEE (reference sequence).

The rearrangement joins TRBV5-5 to TRBJ1-6; possible D gene TRBD1, 6 bases. CDR1 SGHKS and CDR2 YYEKEE come from the germline V gene (reference sequence). V was cut by 2 bases and J by 7 bases, with 13 bases left in between. The CDR3 runs to 15 residues. The CDR3 region has the DNA TGTGCCAGCAGCTTCAGGGCAGGGGAAAATTCACCCCTCCACTTT. Residues: CASSFRAGENSPLHF.

The chain carries TRBV11-2 and TRBJ2-3, with 7 bases that match TRBD1. CDR1 is SGHAT, CDR2 FQNNGV, per germline. The J segment lost 0 bases and the V segment lost 5 bases, leaving 2 bases of the junction unmatched. The length of the CDR3 is 14 residues. The CDR3 region has the DNA TGTGCCAGCAGCGAGGGGGCTAGCACAGATACGCAGTATTTT. Its protein product is CASSEGASTDTQYF.

The J gene is TRBJ2-7, the V gene TRBV3-1 (or the pseudogene TRBV3-2); 7 bases are shared with TRBD1. V lost 4 bases and J lost 2; bases outside the gene matches: 5. In germline, CDR1 is LGHDT, CDR2 YNNKEL (reference sequence). The CDR3 has 14 amino acids. The CDR3 here is CASSPTGLAYEQYF. CDR3 sequence (DNA): TGTGCCAGCAGCCCGACAGGGTTAGCCTACGAGCAGTACTTC.

CDR3 DNA sequence: TGTGCCAGCAGCGTAGCGTCTAGCGGGATTACCTACGAGCAGTACTTC. It is translated as CASSVASSGITYEQYF. The chain links TRBV9 to TRBJ2-7; 9 nucleotides line up with TRBD2. This CDR3 is built from 16 residues. The V gene end was trimmed by 0 bases and the J gene end by 2 bases; junction bases not matched to a gene: 6. Per the germline V gene, CDR1 is SGDLS and CDR2 is YYNGEE.